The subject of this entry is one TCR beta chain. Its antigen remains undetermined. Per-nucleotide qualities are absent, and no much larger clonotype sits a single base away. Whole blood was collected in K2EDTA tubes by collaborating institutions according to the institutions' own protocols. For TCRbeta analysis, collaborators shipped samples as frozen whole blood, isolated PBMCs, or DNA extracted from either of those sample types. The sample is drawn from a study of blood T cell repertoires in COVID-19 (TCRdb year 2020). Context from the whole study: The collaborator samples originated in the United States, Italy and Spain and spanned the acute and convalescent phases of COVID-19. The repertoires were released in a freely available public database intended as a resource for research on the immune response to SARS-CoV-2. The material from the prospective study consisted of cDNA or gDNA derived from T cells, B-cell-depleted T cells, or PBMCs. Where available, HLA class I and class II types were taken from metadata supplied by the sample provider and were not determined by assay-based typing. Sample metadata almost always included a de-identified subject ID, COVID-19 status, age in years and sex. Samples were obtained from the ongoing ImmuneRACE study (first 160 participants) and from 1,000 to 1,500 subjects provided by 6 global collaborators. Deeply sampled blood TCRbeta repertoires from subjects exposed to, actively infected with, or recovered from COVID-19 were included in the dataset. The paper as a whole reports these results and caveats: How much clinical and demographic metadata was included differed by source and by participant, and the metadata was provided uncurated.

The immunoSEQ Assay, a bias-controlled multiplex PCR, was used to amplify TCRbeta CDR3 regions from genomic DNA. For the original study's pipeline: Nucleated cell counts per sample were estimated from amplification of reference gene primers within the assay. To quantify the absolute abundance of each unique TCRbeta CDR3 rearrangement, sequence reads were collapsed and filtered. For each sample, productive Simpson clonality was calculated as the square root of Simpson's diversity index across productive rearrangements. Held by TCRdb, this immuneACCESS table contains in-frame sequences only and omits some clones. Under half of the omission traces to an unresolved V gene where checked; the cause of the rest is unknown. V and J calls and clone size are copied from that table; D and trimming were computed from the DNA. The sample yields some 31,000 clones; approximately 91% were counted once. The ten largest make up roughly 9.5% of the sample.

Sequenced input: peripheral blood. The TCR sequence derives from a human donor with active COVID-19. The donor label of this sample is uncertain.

The bases are TGCGCCAGCAGCTTGGCCGCCCGGAGTACGCAGTATTTT. Translated, this is CASSLAARSTQYF. The chain uses TRBV5-1 and TRBJ2-3; the D gene identity is not certain. The germline V gene specifies SGHRS as CDR1 and YFSETQ as CDR2. The CDR3 runs 13 residues from the cysteine to the phenylalanine. Only the CDR3 DNA is retained, 39 bases long and in frame from the first base. Trimming at the junction amounts to 0 bases on V and 8 bases on J, and the germline ends lie 10 bases apart. Here the CDR3 is joined to the reference TRBV5-1 and TRBJ2-3 genes, and the full variable domain is: KAGVTQTPRYLIKTRGQQVTLSCSPISGHRSVSWYQQTPGQGLQFLFEYFSETQRNKGNFPGRFSGRQFSNSRSEMNVSTLELGDSALYLCASSLAARSTQYFGPGTRLTVL.